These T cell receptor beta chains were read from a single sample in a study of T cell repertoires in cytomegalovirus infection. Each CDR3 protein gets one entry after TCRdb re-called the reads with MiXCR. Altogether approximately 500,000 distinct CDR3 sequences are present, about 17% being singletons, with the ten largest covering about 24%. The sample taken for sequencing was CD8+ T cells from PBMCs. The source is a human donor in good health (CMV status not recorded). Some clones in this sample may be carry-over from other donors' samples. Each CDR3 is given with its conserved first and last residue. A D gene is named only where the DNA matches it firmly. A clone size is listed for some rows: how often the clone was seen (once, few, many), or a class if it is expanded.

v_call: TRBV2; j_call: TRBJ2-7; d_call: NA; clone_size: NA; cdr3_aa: CASSVPEGTHEQYF; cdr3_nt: TGTGCCAGCAGTGTACCAGAGGGTACCCACGAGCAGTACTTC
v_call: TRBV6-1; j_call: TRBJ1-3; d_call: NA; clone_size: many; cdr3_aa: CASSEVSGNTIYF; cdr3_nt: TGTGCCAGCAGTGAAGTTTCTGGAAACACCATATATTTT
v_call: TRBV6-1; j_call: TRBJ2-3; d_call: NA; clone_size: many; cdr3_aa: CASPRDSLEKDTQYF; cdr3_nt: TGTGCCAGTCCCCGGGACTCCTTAGAAAAGGATACGCAGTATTTT
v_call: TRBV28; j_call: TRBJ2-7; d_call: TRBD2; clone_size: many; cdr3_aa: CASSPWTEQRDPYEQYF; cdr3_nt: TGTGCCAGCAGTCCATGGACTGAACAGCGGGACCCCTACGAGCAGTACTTC
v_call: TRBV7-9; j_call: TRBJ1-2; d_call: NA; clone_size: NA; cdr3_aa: CASSLVDIGDGGLWNYGYTF; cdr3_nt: TGTGCCAGCAGCTTAGTAGATATAGGTGACGGGGGGCTTTGGAACTATGGCTACACCTTC
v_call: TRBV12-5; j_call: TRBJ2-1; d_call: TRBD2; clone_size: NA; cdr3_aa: CASGLHGGGAYEQFF; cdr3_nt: TGTGCTAGTGGTTTGCACGGCGGGGGGGCATATGAGCAGTTCTTC
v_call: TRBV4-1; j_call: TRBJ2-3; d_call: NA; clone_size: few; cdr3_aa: CASSPGPLRTDTQYF; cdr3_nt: TGCGCCAGCAGCCCGGGACCCCTCCGCACAGATACGCAGTATTTT
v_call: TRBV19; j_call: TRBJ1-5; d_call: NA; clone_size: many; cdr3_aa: CASTLRGGDNQPQHF; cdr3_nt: TGTGCCAGTACCCTTCGCGGGGGTGACAATCAGCCCCAGCATTTT
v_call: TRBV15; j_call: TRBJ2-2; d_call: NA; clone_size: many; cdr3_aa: CATSPRGAGVGELFF; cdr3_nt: TGTGCCACCAGCCCCCGGGGGGCCGGGGTCGGGGAGCTGTTTTTT
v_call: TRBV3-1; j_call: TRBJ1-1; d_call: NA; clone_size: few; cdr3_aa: CASSHDGYGRTEAFF; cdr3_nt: TGTGCCAGCAGCCACGACGGTTACGGTCGGACTGAAGCTTTCTTT
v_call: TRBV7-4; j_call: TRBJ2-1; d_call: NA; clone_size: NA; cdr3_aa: CASSAGQSFVDNEQFF; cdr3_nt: TGTGCCAGCAGCGCGGGACAGTCTTTTGTCGACAATGAGCAGTTCTTC
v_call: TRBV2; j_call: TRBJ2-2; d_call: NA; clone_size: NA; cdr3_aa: CASCDRRGGELFF; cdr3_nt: TGTGCCAGCTGCGACAGGCGGGGCGGGGAGCTGTTTTTT
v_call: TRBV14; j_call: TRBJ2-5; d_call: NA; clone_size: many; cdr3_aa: CASSQDWRTAKETQYF; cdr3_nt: TGTGCCAGCAGCCAAGATTGGCGGACAGCGAAAGAGACCCAGTACTTC
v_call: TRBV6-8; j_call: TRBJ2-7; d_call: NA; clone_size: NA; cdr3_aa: CASSYSYDSRTEIYEQYF; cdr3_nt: TGTGCCAGCAGTTACTCGTATGATTCCCGGACAGAGATCTACGAGCAGTACTTC
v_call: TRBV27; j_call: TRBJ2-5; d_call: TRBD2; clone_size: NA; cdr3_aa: CASRGGYQETQYF; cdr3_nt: TGTGCCAGCCGCGGGGGGTACCAAGAGACCCAGTACTTC
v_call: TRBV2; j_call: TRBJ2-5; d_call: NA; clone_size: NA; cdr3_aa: CASSSGPVGETQYF; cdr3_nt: TGTGCCAGCAGCTCGGGTCCAGTGGGAGAGACCCAGTACTTC
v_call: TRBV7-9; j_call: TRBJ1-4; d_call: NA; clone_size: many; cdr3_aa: CASSLSSRGATNEKLFF; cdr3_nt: TGTGCCAGCAGCTTATCCTCCAGGGGCGCAACTAATGAAAAACTGTTTTTT
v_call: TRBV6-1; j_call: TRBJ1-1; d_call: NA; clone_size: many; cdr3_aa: CASSDRTGWSAEAFF; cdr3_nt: TGTGCCAGCAGTGATCGGACGGGATGGTCAGCTGAAGCTTTCTTT
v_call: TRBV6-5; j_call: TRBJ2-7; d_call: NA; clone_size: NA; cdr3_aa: CASSYSPTGPSEQYF; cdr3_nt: TGTGCCAGCAGTTACTCCCCGACAGGTCCATCCGAGCAGTACTTC
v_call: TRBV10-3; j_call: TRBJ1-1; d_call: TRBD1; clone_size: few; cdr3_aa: CAIRTRTGGTEAFF; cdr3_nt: TGTGCCATCAGGACAAGGACAGGGGGCACTGAAGCTTTCTTT